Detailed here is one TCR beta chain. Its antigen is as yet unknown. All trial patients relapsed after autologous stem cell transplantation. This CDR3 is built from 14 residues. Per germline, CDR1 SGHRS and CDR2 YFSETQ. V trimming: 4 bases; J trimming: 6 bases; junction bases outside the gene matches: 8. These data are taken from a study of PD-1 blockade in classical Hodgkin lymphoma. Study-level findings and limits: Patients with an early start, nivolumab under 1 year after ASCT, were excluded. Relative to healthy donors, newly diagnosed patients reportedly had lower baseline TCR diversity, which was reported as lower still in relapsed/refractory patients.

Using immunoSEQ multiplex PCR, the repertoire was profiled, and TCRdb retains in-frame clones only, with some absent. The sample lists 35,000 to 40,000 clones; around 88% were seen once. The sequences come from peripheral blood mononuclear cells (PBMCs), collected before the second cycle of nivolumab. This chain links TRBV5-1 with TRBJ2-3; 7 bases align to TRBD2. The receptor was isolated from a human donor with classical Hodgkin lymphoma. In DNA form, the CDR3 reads TGCGCCAGCAGCCAACTAGCGCTGGGGGATACGCAGTATTTT. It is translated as CASSQLALGDTQYF.